A single sample is the source of the 5 T cell receptor beta chains below, sequenced in a study of response to subunit inactivated influenza vaccine. TCRdb used MiXCR to reprocess the RT-PCR reads, holding one entry per CDR3 protein. The data contain about 570,000 distinct CDR3 sequences, over 9% of them singletons. These sequences were also reported in another study, on T cells expressing NK-cell markers. This second report adds: Libraries used 5'RACE template switching adding universal primer site and UMIs.

The sequencing used PBMCs from blood, collected on the day of vaccination. The receptors stem from a man in his fifties or sixties who received an inactivated influenza vaccine.

The table lists this clonotype with a few counts. This chain joins TRBV3-1 and TRBJ1-1; 7 bases fit TRBD1. Germline V lookup: CDR1 LGHDT, CDR2 YNNKEL (reference sequence). The CDR3 is 16 residues long. Trimming removed 1 base from V and 2 bases from J; junction bases left unmatched: 7. CDR3 in DNA: TGTGCCAGCAGCCAAGGATACAGGGGAACAAACACTGAAGCTTTCTTT. Translating gives CASSQGYRGTNTEAFF.

This clonotype was seen a handful of times. The chain employs TRBV10-3 and TRBJ1-5; TRBD1 might be the D (5 bases). This CDR3 has 15 residues. In germline, CDR1 is ENHRY, CDR2 SYGVKD. Trimming pared 2 bases from V and 1 base from J, leaving 9 bases between. As DNA, the CDR3 is TGTGCCATCAGTGAGGCCGGGGCCAGCAATCAGCCCCAGCATTTT. Protein: CAISEAGASNQPQHF.

This clonotype has a handful of counts. This chain links TRBV18 with TRBJ2-7, with D unresolved. The CDR3 runs 13 residues. CDR1 KGHSH and CDR2 LQKENI come from the germline V gene. Deletions cut 3 bases from V and 4 bases from J, with 10 bases between. CDR3 bases: TGTGCCAGCTCACCTCGAGACACTTACGAGCAGTACTTC. Residues: CASSPRDTYEQYF.

V and J are TRBV7-3 and TRBJ2-3; 8 nucleotides match TRBD2. The CDR3 runs 15 residues. Trimming took 1 base from V and 6 from J; bases not matched to a gene: 6. Germline assignment: CDR1 SGHTA and CDR2 FQGTGA. CDR3 sequence reads: CASSLIGRAWDTQYF. In DNA, the CDR3 is TGTGCCAGCAGCTTAATCGGGAGGGCCTGGGATACGCAGTATTTT.

The chain joins TRBV6-5 to TRBJ1-2, with 7 positions matching TRBD1. Germline V gene sequence: CDR1 MNHEY, CDR2 SVGAGI. Trimming at V came to 2 bases and at J to 6 bases, leaving 9 bases not matched to a gene. The CDR3 consists of 15 residues. As DNA, the CDR3 is TGTGCCAGCAGTTACCGATTGACAGGGCATGATGGCTACACCTTC. As protein: CASSYRLTGHDGYTF.